This T cell receptor beta chain stems from a study of T cells in Graves' hyperthyroidism and ophthalmopathy. To note about this clonotype: With a much larger clone just one base away, this may be a read error.

This CDR3 spans 16 amino acids. Germline CDR1 reads KGHDR; CDR2 reads SFDVKD. Amplification of TCR beta CDR3 regions used RNA as the template. First-round RT-PCR targeting the TCR CDR3 was performed with the HTBI primer set. TCRdb ran MiXCR on the multiplex PCR reads and lists one entry per CDR3 protein. The sample has about 500,000 distinct CDR3 sequences; approximately 14% are singletons. Stable Graves' hyperthyroidism denoted no ophthalmopathy progression over 18 months. Sequencing was performed on blood. This sequence was found in a woman aged 18-29 years with Graves' hyperthyroidism. The V gene is TRBV24-1, the J gene TRBJ2-2; a possible D gene is TRBD2 (6 bases). CDR3 nucleotides: TGTGCCACCGGTGATCCCACGGGGGATCACACCGGGGAGCTGTTTTTT. Translated, it gives CATGDPTGDHTGELFF.